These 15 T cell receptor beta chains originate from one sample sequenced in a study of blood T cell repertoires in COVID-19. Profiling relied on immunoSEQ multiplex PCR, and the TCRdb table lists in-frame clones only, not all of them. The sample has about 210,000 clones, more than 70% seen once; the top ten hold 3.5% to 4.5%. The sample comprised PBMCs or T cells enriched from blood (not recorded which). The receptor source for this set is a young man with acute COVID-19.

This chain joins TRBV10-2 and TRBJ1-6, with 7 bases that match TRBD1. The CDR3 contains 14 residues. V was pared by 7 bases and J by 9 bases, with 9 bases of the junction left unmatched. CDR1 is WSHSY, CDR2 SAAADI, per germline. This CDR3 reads CASKGAGDSSPLHF. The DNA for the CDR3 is TGCGCCAGCAAAGGAGCCGGGGACAGTTCACCCCTCCACTTT.

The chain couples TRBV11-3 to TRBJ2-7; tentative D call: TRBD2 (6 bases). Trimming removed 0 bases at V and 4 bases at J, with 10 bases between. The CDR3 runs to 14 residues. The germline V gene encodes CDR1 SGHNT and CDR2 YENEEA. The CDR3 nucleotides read TGTGCCAGCAGCTTAGATCGTAGCGGATACGAGCAGTACTTC. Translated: CASSLDRSGYEQYF. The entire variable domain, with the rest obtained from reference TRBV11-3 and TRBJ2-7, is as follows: EAGVVQSPRYKIIEKKQPVAFWCNPISGHNTLYWYLQNLGQGPELLIRYENEEAVDDSQLPKDRFSAERLKGVDSTLKIQPAELGDSAVYLCASSLDRSGYEQYFGPGTRLTVT.

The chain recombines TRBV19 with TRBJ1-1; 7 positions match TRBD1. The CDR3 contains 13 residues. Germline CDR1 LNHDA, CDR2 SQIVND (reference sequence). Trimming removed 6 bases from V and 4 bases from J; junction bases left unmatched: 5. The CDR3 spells CASSTGVGTEAFF. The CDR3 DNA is TGTGCCAGTAGCACAGGGGTCGGCACTGAAGCTTTCTTT.

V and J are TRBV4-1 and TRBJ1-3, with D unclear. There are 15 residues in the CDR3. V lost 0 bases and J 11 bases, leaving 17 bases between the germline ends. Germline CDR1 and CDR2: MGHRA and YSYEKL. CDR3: CASSQDHRAVIPIYF. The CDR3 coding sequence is TGCGCCAGCAGCCAAGATCACAGAGCCGTGATCCCCATATATTTT.

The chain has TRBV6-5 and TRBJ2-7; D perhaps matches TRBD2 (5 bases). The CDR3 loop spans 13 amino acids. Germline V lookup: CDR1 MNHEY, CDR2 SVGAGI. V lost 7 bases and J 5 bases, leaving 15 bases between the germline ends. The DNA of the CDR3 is TGTGCCAGCAAAACGGCGGGTATCGACGAGCAGTACTTC. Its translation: CASKTAGIDEQYF.

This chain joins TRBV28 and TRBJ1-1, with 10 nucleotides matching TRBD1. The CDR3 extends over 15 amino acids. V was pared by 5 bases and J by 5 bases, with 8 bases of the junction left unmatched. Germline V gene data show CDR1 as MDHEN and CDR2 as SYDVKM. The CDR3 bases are TGTGCCAGCAGTCCCGACCCGGGACAGGGGACTGAAGCTTTCTTT. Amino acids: CASSPDPGQGTEAFF.

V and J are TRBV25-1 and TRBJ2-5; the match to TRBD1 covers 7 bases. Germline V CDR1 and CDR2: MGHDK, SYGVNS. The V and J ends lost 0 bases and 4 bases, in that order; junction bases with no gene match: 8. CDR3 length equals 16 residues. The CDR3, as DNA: TGTGCCAGCAGTGAATATAAGGGGGCTCTGGGAGAGACCCAGTACTTC. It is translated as CASSEYKGALGETQYF.

The CDR3 sequence is CASSRTPGTNEKLFF. The CDR3 DNA sequence: TGTGCCAGCAGCCGCACCCCGGGGACTAATGAAAAACTGTTTTTT. The chain links TRBV5-6 to TRBJ1-4; D is uncertain. The CDR3 loop spans 15 amino acids. Germline CDR1 reads SGHDT; CDR2 reads YYEEEE. Trimming stripped 4 bases from V and 2 bases from J, with 12 bases between.

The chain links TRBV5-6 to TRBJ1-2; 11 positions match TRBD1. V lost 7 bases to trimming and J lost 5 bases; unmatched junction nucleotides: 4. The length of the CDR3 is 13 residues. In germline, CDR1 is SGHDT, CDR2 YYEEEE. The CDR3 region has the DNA TGTGCCAGCCACGGACAGGGGGCATATGGCTACACCTTC. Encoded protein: CASHGQGAYGYTF. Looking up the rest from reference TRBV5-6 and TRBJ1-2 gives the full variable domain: DAGVTQSPTHLIKTRGQQVTLRCSPKSGHDTVSWYQQALGQGPQFIFQYYEEEERQRGNFPDRFSGHQFPNYSSELNVNALLLGDSALYLCASHGQGAYGYTFGSGTRLTVV.

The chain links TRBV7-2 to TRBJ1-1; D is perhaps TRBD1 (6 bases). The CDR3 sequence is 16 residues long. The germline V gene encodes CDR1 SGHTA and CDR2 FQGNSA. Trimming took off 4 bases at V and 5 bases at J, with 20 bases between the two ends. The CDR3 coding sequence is TGTGCCAGCAGCTCCTTCACGGGGTCAGGGGAAACTGAAGCTTTCTTT. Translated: CASSSFTGSGETEAFF.

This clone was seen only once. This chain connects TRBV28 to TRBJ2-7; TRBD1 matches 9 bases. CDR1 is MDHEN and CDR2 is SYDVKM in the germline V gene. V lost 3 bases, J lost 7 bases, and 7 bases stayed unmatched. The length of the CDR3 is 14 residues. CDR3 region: CASSFRTGVEEQYF. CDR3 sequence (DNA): TGTGCCAGCAGTTTCCGGACAGGGGTTGAAGAGCAGTACTTC. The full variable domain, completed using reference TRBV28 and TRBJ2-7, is DVKVTQSSRYLVKRTGEKVFLECVQDMDHENMFWYRQDPGLGLRLIYFSYDVKMKEKGDIPEGYSVSREKKERFSLILESASTNQTSMYLCASSFRTGVEEQYFGPGTRLTVT.

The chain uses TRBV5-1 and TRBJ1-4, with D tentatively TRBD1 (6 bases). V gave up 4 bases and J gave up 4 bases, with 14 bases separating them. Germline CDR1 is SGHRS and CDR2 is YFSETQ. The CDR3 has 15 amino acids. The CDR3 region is CASSIPTGSNEKLFF. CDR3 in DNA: TGCGCCAGCAGCATACCGACAGGAAGTAATGAAAAACTGTTTTTT.

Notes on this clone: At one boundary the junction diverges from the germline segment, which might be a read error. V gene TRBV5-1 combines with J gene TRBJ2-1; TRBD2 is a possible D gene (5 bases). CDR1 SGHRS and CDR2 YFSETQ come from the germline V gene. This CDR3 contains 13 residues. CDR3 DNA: TGCGCCAGCACCTTGGTTGGACTCAATGAGCAGTTCTTC. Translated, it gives CASTLVGLNEQFF.

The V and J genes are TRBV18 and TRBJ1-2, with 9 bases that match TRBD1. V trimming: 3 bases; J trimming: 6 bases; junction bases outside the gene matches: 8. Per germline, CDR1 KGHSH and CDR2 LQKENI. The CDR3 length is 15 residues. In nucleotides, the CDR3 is TGTGCCAGCTCACCTGGGACAGGGACTATTGATGGCTACACCTTC. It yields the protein CASSPGTGTIDGYTF.

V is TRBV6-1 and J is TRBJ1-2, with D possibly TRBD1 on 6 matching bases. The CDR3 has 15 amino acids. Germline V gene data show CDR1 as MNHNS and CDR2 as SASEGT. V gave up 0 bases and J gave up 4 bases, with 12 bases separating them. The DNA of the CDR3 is TGTGCCAGCAGTGAAGCGGACGGGACATCCTATGGCTACACCTTC. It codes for CASSEADGTSYGYTF.